This TCR beta chain derives from a study of PD-1 blockade in classical Hodgkin lymphoma. Findings and caveats of the study: Nothing has yet pinned down what causes the repertoire differences, possibly disease activity or prior therapy.

The data were produced by immunoSEQ multiplex PCR, yet TCRdb's version contains in-frame clones alone and is incomplete. This sample has about 23,000 clones; about two thirds occur once, and the top ten carry 15% to 20%. Relapse after autologous stem cell transplantation occurred in every patient, and brentuximab vedotin exposure varied. J was trimmed by 4 bases and V by 6 bases; bases with no gene match: 12. The germline gives CDR1 SNHLY, CDR2 FYNNEI. The CDR3 is 16 amino acids. To note about this clone: Its antigen remains unidentified.

V gene TRBV2 combines with J gene TRBJ2-3; TRBD2 aligns across 8 bases. The specimen comprised peripheral blood mononuclear cells (PBMCs), sampled at baseline. This TCR came from a human donor with classical Hodgkin lymphoma. The CDR3: CASSAPGGMGPDTQYF. The CDR3 region has the DNA TGTGCCAGCAGCGCCCCGGGGGGGATGGGCCCAGATACGCAGTATTTT.